Listed below are T cell receptor beta chains from one sample, sequenced in a study of blood T cell repertoires in COVID-19. Some clones are missing from TCRdb's copy, which holds only in-frame ones; the method was immunoSEQ multiplex PCR. The sample lists about 82,000 clones, about four fifths occurring once. What was sequenced was peripheral blood. These receptors originate from an elderly man with acute or convalescent COVID-19. CDR3s include the opening cysteine and the closing phenylalanine or tryptophan. The D gene is left open where the match is weak. Only part of the rows carry a size: once, few, many, or a class if the clone is expanded.

d_call: -; clone_size: -; j_call: TRBJ1-5; v_call: TRBV15; cdr3_nt: TGTGCCACCAGCAGATACTTCGACAGACACCGAAATCAGCCCCAGCATTTT; cdr3_aa: CATSRYFDRHRNQPQHF
d_call: TRBD2; clone_size: once; j_call: TRBJ2-1; v_call: TRBV18; cdr3_nt: TGTGCCAGCTCACCACAGGGAGCGGGAATCTCCTACAATGAGCAGTTCTTC; cdr3_aa: CASSPQGAGISYNEQFF
d_call: TRBD1; clone_size: -; j_call: TRBJ1-4; v_call: TRBV4-1; cdr3_nt: TGCGCCAGCAGCCAAAGACAGGGGACTAATGAAAAACTGTTTTTT; cdr3_aa: CASSQRQGTNEKLFF
d_call: -; clone_size: -; j_call: TRBJ2-7; v_call: TRBV7-2; cdr3_nt: TGTGCCAGCAGCTTAGAGGCGGGGTTCGAGCAGTACTTC; cdr3_aa: CASSLEAGFEQYF
d_call: TRBD2; clone_size: -; j_call: TRBJ2-5; v_call: TRBV28; cdr3_nt: TGTGCCACCCGACTAGCGGGAGGGCCGGCCCAGTACTTC; cdr3_aa: CATRLAGGPAQYF
d_call: -; clone_size: once; j_call: TRBJ2-4; v_call: TRBV3-1/TRBV3-2; cdr3_nt: TGTGCCAGCAGCCAAGGTTTGCGAATAGCCAAAAACATTCAGTACTTC; cdr3_aa: CASSQGLRIAKNIQYF
d_call: -; clone_size: -; j_call: TRBJ2-2; v_call: TRBV6-5; cdr3_nt: TGTGCCAGCAGTTATTTCGGGGACACCGGGGAGCTGTTTTTT; cdr3_aa: CASSYFGDTGELFF
d_call: TRBD1; clone_size: -; j_call: TRBJ1-5; v_call: TRBV18; cdr3_nt: TGTGCCAGCTCACCAGGGACAGGGTACCAGCCCCAGCATTTT; cdr3_aa: CASSPGTGYQPQHF
d_call: TRBD2; clone_size: -; j_call: TRBJ2-2; v_call: TRBV27; cdr3_nt: TGTGCCAGCAGCAGCGAGACACTAGCGGGAGGGCCCACCGGGGAGCTGTTTTTT; cdr3_aa: CASSSETLAGGPTGELFF
d_call: TRBD2; clone_size: -; j_call: TRBJ2-1; v_call: TRBV6-5; cdr3_nt: TGTGCCAGTTGCCCTGGGACTAGCGGGAGCGATGAGCAGTTCTTC; cdr3_aa: CASCPGTSGSDEQFF
d_call: -; clone_size: -; j_call: TRBJ1-6; v_call: TRBV21-1; cdr3_nt: TGTGCCAGCAGCAAGGCGGGACCTCTTAATTCACCCCTCCACTTT; cdr3_aa: CASSKAGPLNSPLHF
d_call: -; clone_size: -; j_call: TRBJ2-2; v_call: TRBV5-1; cdr3_nt: TGCGCCAGCAGCGTGACAGGTTCGGGCACCGGGGAGCTGTTTTTT; cdr3_aa: CASSVTGSGTGELFF
d_call: TRBD1; clone_size: -; j_call: TRBJ2-3; v_call: TRBV28; cdr3_nt: TGTGCCAGCAGGTGGACAGGGGGCACAGATACGCAGTATTTT; cdr3_aa: CASRWTGGTDTQYF
d_call: TRBD1; clone_size: -; j_call: TRBJ1-2; v_call: TRBV29-1; cdr3_nt: TGCAGCGTTGGAGCAGGACAGGGGGCCACAACCAGTGGTGGCTACACCTTC; cdr3_aa: CSVGAGQGATTSGGYTF
d_call: -; clone_size: -; j_call: TRBJ1-1; v_call: TRBV5-1; cdr3_nt: TGCGCCAGCAGCTCGACGGGGGGCGCCGGCACTGAAGCTTTCTTT; cdr3_aa: CASSSTGGAGTEAFF
d_call: -; clone_size: few; j_call: TRBJ1-5; v_call: TRBV10-3; cdr3_nt: TGTGCCATCAGTAACAGGTCGGTGGGCCAGCCCCAGCATTTT; cdr3_aa: CAISNRSVGQPQHF
d_call: TRBD2; clone_size: -; j_call: TRBJ2-4; v_call: TRBV19; cdr3_nt: TGTGCCAGTAGTGTCGGGGGGAAAAGCCGTCTAGCCAAAAACATTCAGTACTTC; cdr3_aa: CASSVGGKSRLAKNIQYF
d_call: -; clone_size: -; j_call: TRBJ2-6; v_call: TRBV2; cdr3_nt: TGTGCCAGCAGTCGACAGGCCCCTGGGGCCAACGTCCTGACTTTC; cdr3_aa: CASSRQAPGANVLTF
d_call: -; clone_size: -; j_call: TRBJ1-2; v_call: TRBV6-1; cdr3_nt: TGTGCCAGCAGTTTTCAGGGGCGAGGTGTCTATGGCTACACCTTC; cdr3_aa: CASSFQGRGVYGYTF
d_call: -; clone_size: -; j_call: TRBJ2-7; v_call: TRBV28; cdr3_nt: TGTGCCAGCAGTTTTCAGGGTGTGGGGGAGGACTACGAGCAGTACTTC; cdr3_aa: CASSFQGVGEDYEQYF
d_call: TRBD1; clone_size: -; j_call: TRBJ2-7; v_call: TRBV10-3; cdr3_nt: TGTGCCATCAGCGACCCGGGACAGGGGTACGAGCAGTACTTC; cdr3_aa: CAISDPGQGYEQYF
d_call: -; clone_size: -; j_call: TRBJ1-6; v_call: TRBV30; cdr3_nt: TGTGCCTGGAGTTACGGGAGGTCACCCCTCCACTTT; cdr3_aa: CAWSYGRSPLHF
d_call: TRBD2; clone_size: -; j_call: TRBJ2-1; v_call: TRBV18; cdr3_nt: TGTGCCAGCTCAGCTAGCGGACCCAGTTACAATGAGCAGTTCTTC; cdr3_aa: CASSASGPSYNEQFF
d_call: -; clone_size: few; j_call: TRBJ2-5; v_call: TRBV6-2/TRBV6-3; cdr3_nt: TGTGCCAGCAGTTACTCGATTACGGGGGCCCAGTACTTC; cdr3_aa: CASSYSITGAQYF
d_call: TRBD2; clone_size: -; j_call: TRBJ2-2; v_call: TRBV11-3; cdr3_nt: TGTGCCAGCAGCTTTACTAGCGGGACCGGGGAGCTGTTTTTT; cdr3_aa: CASSFTSGTGELFF
d_call: -; clone_size: -; j_call: TRBJ1-5; v_call: TRBV18; cdr3_nt: TGTGCCAGCTCCCCGACAGGTACGCCCAATCAGCCCCAGCATTTT; cdr3_aa: CASSPTGTPNQPQHF
d_call: TRBD1; clone_size: -; j_call: TRBJ1-3; v_call: TRBV28; cdr3_nt: TGTGCCAGCACCACAGGGGGGTCTGGAAACACCATATATTTT; cdr3_aa: CASTTGGSGNTIYF
d_call: -; clone_size: few; j_call: TRBJ1-1; v_call: TRBV6-4; cdr3_nt: TGTGCCAGCAGTACAGAATCAAACACTGAAGCTTTCTTT; cdr3_aa: CASSTESNTEAFF
d_call: TRBD1; clone_size: -; j_call: TRBJ1-4; v_call: TRBV11-3; cdr3_nt: TGTGCCAGCAGCCGGGACAGGGGAGGCCCACTGTTTTTT; cdr3_aa: CASSRDRGGPLFF
d_call: TRBD1; clone_size: -; j_call: TRBJ2-3; v_call: TRBV11-2; cdr3_nt: TGTGCCAGCAGCCCAGGGGGCAAGAGCACAGATACGCAGTATTTT; cdr3_aa: CASSPGGKSTDTQYF
d_call: TRBD2; clone_size: -; j_call: TRBJ2-7; v_call: TRBV27; cdr3_nt: TGTGCCAGCAGTTTTACCCGGACTAGCGGTATCCACGAGCAGTACTTC; cdr3_aa: CASSFTRTSGIHEQYF
d_call: TRBD2; clone_size: -; j_call: TRBJ2-2; v_call: TRBV15; cdr3_nt: TGTGCCACCAGCAGACCCGGACTAGCGCAAACGAACACCGGGGAGCTGTTTTTT; cdr3_aa: CATSRPGLAQTNTGELFF
d_call: TRBD1; clone_size: -; j_call: TRBJ2-7; v_call: TRBV27; cdr3_nt: TGTGCCAGCAGTCCGGGGGACAGACAGGGGAACGGGCAGTACTTC; cdr3_aa: CASSPGDRQGNGQYF
d_call: TRBD2; clone_size: -; j_call: TRBJ2-1; v_call: TRBV19; cdr3_nt: TGTGCCAGTAGTAAACAAGCGGGGGACAATGAGCAGTTCTTC; cdr3_aa: CASSKQAGDNEQFF
d_call: -; clone_size: -; j_call: TRBJ1-2; v_call: TRBV28; cdr3_nt: TGTGCCAGCAGTTTTATTATGAAGAGTAACTATGGCTACACCTTC; cdr3_aa: CASSFIMKSNYGYTF
d_call: TRBD1; clone_size: -; j_call: TRBJ2-7; v_call: TRBV18; cdr3_nt: TGTGCCAGCTCAAAGACAGGGGGCCTCAACCCCACCTACGAGCAGTACTTC; cdr3_aa: CASSKTGGLNPTYEQYF
d_call: TRBD1; clone_size: -; j_call: TRBJ1-4; v_call: TRBV7-2; cdr3_nt: TGTGCCAGCAGCAGACAGGGGGCGCGGGGTAATGAAAAACTGTTTTTT; cdr3_aa: CASSRQGARGNEKLFF
d_call: -; clone_size: few; j_call: TRBJ1-3; v_call: TRBV18; cdr3_nt: TGTGCCAGCTCACCTCTTACGGGTCTCTCTGGAAACACCATATATTTT; cdr3_aa: CASSPLTGLSGNTIYF
d_call: -; clone_size: -; j_call: TRBJ1-1; v_call: TRBV29-1; cdr3_nt: TGCAGCGCCACTAGCCGGAACACTGAAGCTTTCTTT; cdr3_aa: CSATSRNTEAFF
d_call: TRBD1; clone_size: -; j_call: TRBJ1-1; v_call: TRBV18; cdr3_nt: TGTGCCAGCTATCCGGGACAGGGTTTTGCTGAAGCTTTCTTT; cdr3_aa: CASYPGQGFAEAFF
d_call: TRBD1; clone_size: -; j_call: TRBJ2-7; v_call: TRBV10-3; cdr3_nt: TGTGCCATCAGTCCTGGACAGGGGACCTTCTACGAGCAGTACTTC; cdr3_aa: CAISPGQGTFYEQYF
d_call: TRBD1; clone_size: -; j_call: TRBJ2-7; v_call: TRBV5-4; cdr3_nt: TGTGCCAGCAGCTTGGGCAGGGACAGCCACGAGCAGTACTTC; cdr3_aa: CASSLGRDSHEQYF
d_call: -; clone_size: -; j_call: TRBJ1-1; v_call: TRBV18; cdr3_nt: TGTGCCAGCTCACCACTCCGGGAATGGGGTACTGAAGCTTTCTTT; cdr3_aa: CASSPLREWGTEAFF
d_call: TRBD1; clone_size: -; j_call: TRBJ2-1; v_call: TRBV7-9; cdr3_nt: TGTGCCAGCAGCTTAGCCGGACAGGGCCACAATGAGCAGTTCTTC; cdr3_aa: CASSLAGQGHNEQFF
d_call: -; clone_size: -; j_call: TRBJ1-6; v_call: TRBV27; cdr3_nt: TGTGCCAGCAGTTTGACAGGCAAACCCAATTCACCCCTCCACTTT; cdr3_aa: CASSLTGKPNSPLHF
d_call: -; clone_size: -; j_call: TRBJ2-7; v_call: TRBV10-2; cdr3_nt: TGCGCCATCTTGGGCAGGACCTACGAGCAGTACTTC; cdr3_aa: CAILGRTYEQYF